This TCR beta chain was captured in a study of blood T cell repertoires in COVID-19. Study details: COVID-19 samples collected from the United States, Italy and Spain covered acute and convalescent phases. T cells, B-cell-depleted T cells, or PBMCs supplied cDNA or gDNA.

Germline CDR1 is MNHEY and CDR2 is SVGAGI. V gave up 6 bases and J gave up 6 bases; unmatched junction bases: 3. The CDR3 is 14 residues long. TCRdb's copy holds only in-frame clones and misses some; the assay was immunoSEQ multiplex PCR. The sample shows hundreds of thousands of clones, less than 90% of them seen only once. The TCR was taken from a human donor in a cohort sampled during active COVID-19. Sequencing used peripheral blood. This rearrangement joins TRBV6-5 to TRBJ2-2; 11 nucleotides align to TRBD1. The CDR3, as DNA: TGTGCCAGCAGGGGACAGGGGGTAGCCGGGGAGCTGTTTTTT. This gives the protein CASRGQGVAGELFF.